The rows below give T cell receptor beta chains drawn from one sample of a study of T cell responses to AZD1222 COVID-19 vaccine. Produced via immunoSEQ multiplex PCR; TCRdb's table is partial and in-frame only. The sample carries more than 100,000 clones, approximately 88% recorded once. The sequencing here drew on peripheral blood, taken on day 0 of AZD1222 vaccination. The source is an adult in good health. CDR3s include the opening cysteine and the closing phenylalanine or tryptophan. The D gene is left open where the match is weak. Size is omitted from some rows. Given values are once, few, many or a class for expanded clones.

clone size,D gene,V gene,J gene,CDR3 protein,CDR3 DNA
-,-,TRBV2,TRBJ1-5,CASTEEGGSQPQHF,TGTGCCAGCACCGAAGAAGGGGGTAGTCAGCCCCAGCATTTT
-,-,TRBV12-2,TRBJ1-2,CASRLEGGTTGYGYTF,TGTGCAAGTCGCTTAGAAGGCGGGACGACAGGCTATGGCTACACCTTC
-,-,TRBV28,TRBJ2-3,CASERGRLASVDTDTQYF,TGTGCCTCTGAGAGGGGGAGACTAGCTTCGGTCGACACAGATACGCAGTATTTT
-,-,TRBV30,TRBJ1-3,CAWSVGNRELGATIYF,TGTGCCTGGAGTGTTGGGAACAGGGAGCTCGGAGCCACCATATATTTT
-,-,TRBV29-1,TRBJ1-6,CSVGAGPGSPLHF,TGCAGCGTTGGCGCGGGGCCGGGCTCACCCCTCCACTTT
-,-,TRBV3-1/TRBV3-2,TRBJ2-3,CASSRLGTDTQYF,TGTGCCAGCAGCCGTTTGGGCACAGATACGCAGTATTTT
once,-,TRBV5-4,TRBJ2-2,CASSLRVGGGELFF,TGTGCCAGCAGCTTAAGGGTAGGGGGCGGGGAGCTGTTTTTT
medium-sized,-,TRBV15,TRBJ2-2,CATSRDSGSGNTGELFF,TGTGCCACCAGCAGAGATTCGGGTAGCGGGAACACCGGGGAGCTGTTTTTT
-,TRBD2,TRBV4-1,TRBJ2-3,CASSQDMRGGRSTDTQYF,TGCGCCAGCAGCCAAGACATGCGGGGGGGCCGGAGCACAGATACGCAGTATTTT
-,TRBD1,TRBV7-9,TRBJ1-1,CASSLEQGTEAFF,TGTGCCAGCAGCTTAGAACAGGGGACTGAAGCTTTCTTT
-,-,TRBV6-2/TRBV6-3,TRBJ1-5,CASSLGADQPQHF,TGTGCCAGCAGCCTCGGGGCTGATCAGCCCCAGCATTTT
-,TRBD1,TRBV24-1,TRBJ1-1,CATSDSRTGGSFF,TGTGCCACCAGTGATTCAAGGACAGGGGGCTCTTTCTTT
-,-,TRBV5-1,TRBJ2-2,CASSFEGSTGELFF,TGCGCCAGCAGCTTTGAGGGATCCACCGGGGAGCTGTTTTTT
-,TRBD2,TRBV6-2/TRBV6-3,TRBJ2-1,CASSGLAGAPTYNEQFF,TGTGCCAGCAGTGGACTAGCGGGGGCCCCTACCTACAATGAGCAGTTCTTC
-,-,TRBV12-3/TRBV12-4,TRBJ2-2,CASRDGNTGELFF,TGTGCCAGCCGGGACGGCAACACCGGGGAGCTGTTTTTT
-,TRBD2,TRBV3-1/TRBV3-2,TRBJ2-3,CASSHTFRPGLAGGRDTDTQYF,TGTGCCAGCAGCCACACCTTTCGCCCGGGACTAGCGGGGGGACGAGACACAGATACGCAGTATTTT
-,-,TRBV19,TRBJ2-3,CASSTADTQYF,TGTGCCAGTAGTACGGCAGATACGCAGTATTTT
-,-,TRBV19,TRBJ1-2,CASTSPGQRYGYTF,TGTGCCAGCACTTCTCCGGGACAACGATATGGCTACACCTTC
-,-,TRBV3-1/TRBV3-2,TRBJ1-5,CASSPRGGNQPQHF,TGTGCCAGCAGCCCCCGGGGGGGCAATCAGCCCCAGCATTTT
-,TRBD1,TRBV12-3/TRBV12-4,TRBJ1-1,CASRQGLNTEAFF,TGTGCCAGTAGACAGGGTTTGAACACTGAAGCTTTCTTT
once,-,TRBV2,TRBJ2-7,CASKDYSYEQYF,TGTGCCAGCAAAGACTACTCCTACGAGCAGTACTTC
-,-,TRBV7-9,TRBJ2-3,CASSPGGTDTQYF,TGTGCCAGCAGCCCAGGTGGCACAGATACGCAGTATTTT
-,-,TRBV19,TRBJ1-4,CASSTASSTNEKLFF,TGTGCCAGTAGTACCGCCAGCTCTACTAATGAAAAACTGTTTTTT
-,TRBD1,TRBV19,TRBJ1-5,CASLTGAAIPSNQPQHF,TGTGCCAGTCTGACAGGGGCCGCGATCCCTAGCAATCAGCCCCAGCATTTT
-,-,TRBV7-9,TRBJ2-5,CASSLGSGVQETQYF,TGTGCCAGCAGCTTAGGATCTGGGGTCCAGGAGACCCAGTACTTC